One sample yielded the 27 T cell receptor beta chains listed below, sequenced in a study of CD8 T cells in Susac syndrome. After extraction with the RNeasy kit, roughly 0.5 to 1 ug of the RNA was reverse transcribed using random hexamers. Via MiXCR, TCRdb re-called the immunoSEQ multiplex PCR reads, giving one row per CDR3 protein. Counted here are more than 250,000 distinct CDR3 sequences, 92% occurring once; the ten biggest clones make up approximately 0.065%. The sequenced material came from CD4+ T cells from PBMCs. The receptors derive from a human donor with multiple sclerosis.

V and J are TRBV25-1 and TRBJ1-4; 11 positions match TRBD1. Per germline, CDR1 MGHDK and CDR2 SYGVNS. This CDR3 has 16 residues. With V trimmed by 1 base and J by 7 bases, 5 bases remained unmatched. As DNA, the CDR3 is TGTGCCAGCAGTGAATCCGGACAGGGGGCTTTTGAAAAACTGTTTTTT. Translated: CASSESGQGAFEKLFF.

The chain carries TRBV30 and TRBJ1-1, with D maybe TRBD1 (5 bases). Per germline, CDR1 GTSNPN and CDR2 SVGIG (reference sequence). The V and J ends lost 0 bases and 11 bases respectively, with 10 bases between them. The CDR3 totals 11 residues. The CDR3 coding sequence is TGTGCCTGGAGTGTGGGGGAGAAGGCTTTCTTT. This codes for CAWSVGEKAFF.

The CDR3 spells CSVGYGVNYGYTF. In DNA, the CDR3 is TGCAGCGTTGGTTACGGGGTTAACTATGGCTACACCTTC. This rearrangement joins TRBV29-1 to TRBJ1-2, with D unresolved. V lost 4 bases and J 1 base, leaving 10 bases between the germline ends. CDR1 is SQVTM and CDR2 is ANQGSEA in the germline V gene. CDR3 length equals 13 residues.

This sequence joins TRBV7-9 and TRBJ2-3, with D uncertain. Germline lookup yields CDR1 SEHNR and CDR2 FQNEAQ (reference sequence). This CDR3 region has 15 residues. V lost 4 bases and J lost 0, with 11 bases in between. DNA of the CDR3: TGTGCCAGCAGCTACTGGTCATCTAGCACAGATACGCAGTATTTT. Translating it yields CASSYWSSSTDTQYF.

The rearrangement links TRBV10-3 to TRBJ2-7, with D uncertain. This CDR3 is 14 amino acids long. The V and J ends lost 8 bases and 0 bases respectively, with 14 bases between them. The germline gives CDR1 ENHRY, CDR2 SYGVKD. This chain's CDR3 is CAIGRPTGSYEQYF. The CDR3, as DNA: TGTGCCATCGGCCGACCAACCGGCTCCTACGAGCAGTACTTC.

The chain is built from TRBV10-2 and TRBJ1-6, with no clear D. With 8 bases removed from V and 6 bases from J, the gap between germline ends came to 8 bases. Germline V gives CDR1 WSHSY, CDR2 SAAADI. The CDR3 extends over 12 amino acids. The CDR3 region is CASGPGNSPLHF. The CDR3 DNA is TGCGCCAGCGGGCCGGGTAATTCACCCCTCCACTTT.

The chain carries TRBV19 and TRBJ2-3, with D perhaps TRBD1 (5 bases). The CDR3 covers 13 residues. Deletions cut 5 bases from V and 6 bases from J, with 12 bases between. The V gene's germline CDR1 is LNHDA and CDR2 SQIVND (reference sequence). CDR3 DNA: TGTGCCAGTAGTCTCAGGGATTCCGATACGCAGTATTTT. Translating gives CASSLRDSDTQYF.

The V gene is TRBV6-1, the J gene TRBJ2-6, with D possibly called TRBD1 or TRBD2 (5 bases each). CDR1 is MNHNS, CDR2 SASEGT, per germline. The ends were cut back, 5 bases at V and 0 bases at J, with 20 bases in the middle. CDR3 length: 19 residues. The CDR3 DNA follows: TGTGCCAGCAGTCAATTACCGGGACCGAAGAGCTCTGGGGCCAACGTCCTGACTTTC. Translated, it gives CASSQLPGPKSSGANVLTF.

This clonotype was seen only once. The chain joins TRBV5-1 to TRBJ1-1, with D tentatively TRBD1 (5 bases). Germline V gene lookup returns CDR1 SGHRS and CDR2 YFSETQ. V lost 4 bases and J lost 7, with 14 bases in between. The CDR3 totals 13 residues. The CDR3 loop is CASSPAPTGEAFF. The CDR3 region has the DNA TGCGCCAGCAGCCCTGCACCCACAGGTGAAGCTTTCTTT. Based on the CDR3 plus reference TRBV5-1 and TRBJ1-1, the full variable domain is KAGVTQTPRYLIKTRGQQVTLSCSPISGHRSVSWYQQTPGQGLQFLFEYFSETQRNKGNFPGRFSGRQFSNSRSEMNVSTLELGDSALYLCASSPAPTGEAFFGQGTRLTVV.

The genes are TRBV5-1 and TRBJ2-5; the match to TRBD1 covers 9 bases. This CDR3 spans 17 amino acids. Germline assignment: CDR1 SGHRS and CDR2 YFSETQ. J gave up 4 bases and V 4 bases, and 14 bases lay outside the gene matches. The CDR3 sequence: CASSVDRGPSEGETQYF. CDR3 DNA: TGCGCCAGCAGCGTGGACAGGGGACCATCCGAGGGAGAGACCCAGTACTTC.

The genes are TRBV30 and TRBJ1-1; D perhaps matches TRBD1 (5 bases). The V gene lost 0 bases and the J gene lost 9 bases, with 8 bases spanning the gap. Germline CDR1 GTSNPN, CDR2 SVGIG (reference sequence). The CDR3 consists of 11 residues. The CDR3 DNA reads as TGTGCCTGGAGTGTACGACAGAAAGCTTTCTTT. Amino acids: CAWSVRQKAFF.

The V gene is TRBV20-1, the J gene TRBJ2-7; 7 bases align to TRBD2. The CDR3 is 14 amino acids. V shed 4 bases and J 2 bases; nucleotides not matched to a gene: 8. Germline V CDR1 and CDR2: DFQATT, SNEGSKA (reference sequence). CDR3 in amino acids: CSATPSGSPYEQYF. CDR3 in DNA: TGCAGTGCTACCCCTAGCGGATCTCCCTACGAGCAGTACTTC.

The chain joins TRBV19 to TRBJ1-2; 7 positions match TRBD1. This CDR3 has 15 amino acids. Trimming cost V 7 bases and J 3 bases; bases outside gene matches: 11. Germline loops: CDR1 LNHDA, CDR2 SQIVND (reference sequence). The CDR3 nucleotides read TGTGCCAGTATCAAATCCGCAGGGGGTGACTATGGCTACACCTTC. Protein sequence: CASIKSAGGDYGYTF.

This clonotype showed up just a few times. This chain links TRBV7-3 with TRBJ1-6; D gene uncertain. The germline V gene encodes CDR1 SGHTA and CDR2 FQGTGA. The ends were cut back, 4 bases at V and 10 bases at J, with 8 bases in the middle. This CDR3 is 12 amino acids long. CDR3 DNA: TGTGCCAGCAGCTCGGGTGGGTCACCCCTCCACTTT. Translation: CASSSGGSPLHF.

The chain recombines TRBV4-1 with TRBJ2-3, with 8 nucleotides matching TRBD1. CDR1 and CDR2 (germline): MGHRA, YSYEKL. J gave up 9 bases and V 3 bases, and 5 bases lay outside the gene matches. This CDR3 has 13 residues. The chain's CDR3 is CASSHGQGGTQYF. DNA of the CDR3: TGCGCCAGCAGCCACGGACAGGGAGGAACGCAGTATTTT.

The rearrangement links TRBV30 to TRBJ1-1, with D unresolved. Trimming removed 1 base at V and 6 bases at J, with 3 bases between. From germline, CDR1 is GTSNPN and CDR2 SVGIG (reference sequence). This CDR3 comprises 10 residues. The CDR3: CAWSGAEAFF. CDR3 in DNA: TGTGCCTGGAGTGGTGCTGAAGCTTTCTTT. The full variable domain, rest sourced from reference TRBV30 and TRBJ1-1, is SQTIHQWPATLVQPVGSPLSLECTVEGTSNPNLYWYRQAAGRGLQLLFYSVGIGQISSEVPQNLSASRPQDRQFILSSKKLLLSDSGFYLCAWSGAEAFFGQGTRLTVV.

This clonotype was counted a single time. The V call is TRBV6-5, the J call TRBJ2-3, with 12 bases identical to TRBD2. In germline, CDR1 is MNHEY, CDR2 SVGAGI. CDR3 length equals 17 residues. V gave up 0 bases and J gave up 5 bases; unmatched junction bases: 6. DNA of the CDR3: TGTGCCAGCAGTTACTCGCCTAGCGGGAGGGTCGGAGATACGCAGTATTTT. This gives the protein CASSYSPSGRVGDTQYF.

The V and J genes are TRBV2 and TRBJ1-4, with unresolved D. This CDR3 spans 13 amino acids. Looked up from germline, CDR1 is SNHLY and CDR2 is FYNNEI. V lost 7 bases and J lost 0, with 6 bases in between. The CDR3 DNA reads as TGTGCCAGCATTGGCGCAACTAATGAAAAACTGTTTTTT. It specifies CASIGATNEKLFF.

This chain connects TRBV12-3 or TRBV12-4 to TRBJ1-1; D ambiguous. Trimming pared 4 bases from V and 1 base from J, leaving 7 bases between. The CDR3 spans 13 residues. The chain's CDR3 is CASSYERNTEAFF. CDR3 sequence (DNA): TGTGCCAGCAGTTATGAAAGGAACACTGAAGCTTTCTTT.

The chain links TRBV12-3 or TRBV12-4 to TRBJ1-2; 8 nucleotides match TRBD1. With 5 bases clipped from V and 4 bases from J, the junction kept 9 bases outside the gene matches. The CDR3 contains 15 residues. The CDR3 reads CASSPIGQGLYGYTF. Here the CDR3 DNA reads TGTGCCAGCAGTCCTATTGGACAGGGCCTCTATGGCTACACCTTC.

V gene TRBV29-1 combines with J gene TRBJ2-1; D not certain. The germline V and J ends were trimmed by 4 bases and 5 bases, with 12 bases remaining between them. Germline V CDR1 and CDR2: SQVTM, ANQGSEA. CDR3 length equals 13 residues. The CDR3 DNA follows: TGCAGCGTTGTTCGTAGTACCCACAATGAGCAGTTCTTC. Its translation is CSVVRSTHNEQFF.

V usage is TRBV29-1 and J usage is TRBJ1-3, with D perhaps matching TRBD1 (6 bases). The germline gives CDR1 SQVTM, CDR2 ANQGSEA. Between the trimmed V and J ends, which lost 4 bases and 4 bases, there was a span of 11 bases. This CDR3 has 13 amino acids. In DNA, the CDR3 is TGCAGCGTTGGACAGGCCGCGGGAAACACCATATATTTT. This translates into CSVGQAAGNTIYF.

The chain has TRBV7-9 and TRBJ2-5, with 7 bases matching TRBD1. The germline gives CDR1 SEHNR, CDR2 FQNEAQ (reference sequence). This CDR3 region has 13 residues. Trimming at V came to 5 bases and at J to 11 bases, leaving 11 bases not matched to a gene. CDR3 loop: CASSPTATGAQYF. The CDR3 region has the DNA TGTGCCAGCAGCCCGACGGCTACAGGGGCTCAGTACTTC.

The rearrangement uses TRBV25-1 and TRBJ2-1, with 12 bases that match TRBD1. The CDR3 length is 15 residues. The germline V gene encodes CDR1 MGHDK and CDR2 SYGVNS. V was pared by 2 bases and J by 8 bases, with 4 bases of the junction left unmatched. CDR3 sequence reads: CASSEGGTGGHEQFF. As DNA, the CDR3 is TGTGCCAGCAGTGAAGGAGGGACAGGGGGCCATGAGCAGTTCTTC.

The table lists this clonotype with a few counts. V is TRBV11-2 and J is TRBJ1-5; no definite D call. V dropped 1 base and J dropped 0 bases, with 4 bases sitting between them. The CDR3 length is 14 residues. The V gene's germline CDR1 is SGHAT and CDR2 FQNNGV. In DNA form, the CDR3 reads TGTGCCAGCAGCTTAGGACCTAGCAATCAGCCCCAGCATTTT. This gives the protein CASSLGPSNQPQHF.

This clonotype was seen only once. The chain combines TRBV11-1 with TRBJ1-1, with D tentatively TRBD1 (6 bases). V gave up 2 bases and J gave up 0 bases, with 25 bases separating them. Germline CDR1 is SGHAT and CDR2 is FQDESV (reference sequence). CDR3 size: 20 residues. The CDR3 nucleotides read TGTGCCAGCAGCTTAAGGACACCGTCGCGGGGACACCTTGTGAACACTGAAGCTTTCTTT. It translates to CASSLRTPSRGHLVNTEAFF.

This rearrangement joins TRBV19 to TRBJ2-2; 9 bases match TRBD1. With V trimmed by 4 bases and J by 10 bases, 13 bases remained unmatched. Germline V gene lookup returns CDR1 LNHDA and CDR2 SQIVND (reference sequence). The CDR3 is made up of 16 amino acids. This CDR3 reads CASSKGTGGKYEELFF. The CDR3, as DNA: TGTGCCAGTAGTAAAGGAACAGGGGGCAAATACGAGGAGCTGTTTTTT. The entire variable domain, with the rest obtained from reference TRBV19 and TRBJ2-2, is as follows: DGGITQSPKYLFRKEGQNVTLSCEQNLNHDAMYWYRQDPGQGLRLIYYSQIVNDFQKGDIAEGYSVSREKKESFPLTVTSAQKNPTAFYLCASSKGTGGKYEELFFGEGSRLTVL.